Below, one T cell receptor beta chain is given with its context. The sample comes from a study of sequential checkpoint blockade in melanoma. About the research overall: Patients were randomized 1:1 to nivolumab-then-ipilimumab or ipilimumab-then-nivolumab first-line.

Treatment noted: randomized to nivolumab then ipilimumab (arm A) or the reverse (arm B). No patient had prior DNA-damaging chemotherapy. Live CD3+CD8+ CD19− CD56− cells were sorted from PBMCs. The CDR3 spans 14 residues. Germline V gene data show CDR1 as LGHNA and CDR2 as YSLEER. V was cut by 0 bases and J by 14 bases, with 17 bases left in between. TCRdb's copy holds only in-frame clones and misses some; the assay was immunoSEQ multiplex PCR. The sample lists about 17,000 clones, roughly 71% occurring once. The sequence was obtained from a human donor with melanoma. This material consisted of CD8+ T cells sorted from blood (inferred from file names), taken from a patient given nivolumab and ipilimumab in sequence. The chain has TRBV4-3 and TRBJ2-1; possible D gene TRBD1, 5 bases. CDR3 nucleotide sequence: TGCGCCAGCAGCCAAGATTCGAAAGGACAAACAAAGTTCTTC. Its translation is CASSQDSKGQTKFF.